This entry features one TCR beta chain sequence. The CDR3 is 15 residues long. The ends were cut back, 4 bases at V and 4 bases at J, with 20 bases in the middle. Germline assignment: CDR1 GTSNPN and CDR2 SVGIG (reference sequence). This entry comes from a study of blood T cell repertoires in COVID-19. Clones were sequenced by immunoSEQ multiplex PCR, and TCRdb holds only the in-frame ones, with some missing. The data show about 410,000 clones, with 90% seen just once and roughly 0.66% held by the top ten. Those enrolled, adults aged roughly 18 to 95 years, came from about two dozen US areas. The chain links TRBV30 to TRBJ2-7; D may be TRBD1 (6 bases). This TCR was recovered from a young man who had recovered from COVID-19. The specimen was PBMCs or T cells enriched from blood (not recorded which). The CDR3 DNA follows: TGTGCCTGGAACTACCCCGGGACAAGATCTTACGAGCAGTACTTC. This encodes CAWNYPGTRSYEQYF.